A single sample gave rise to the 8 T cell receptor beta chains below, sequenced in a study of cytomegalovirus exposure and HLA in healthy donors. With 60 Vbeta and 13 Jbeta primers, the PCR was carried out. Method: immunoSEQ multiplex PCR; TCRdb's copy keeps in-frame clones and lacks some. The sample holds hundreds of thousands of clones, about 83% seen once. The sample was PBMCs. These receptors were taken from a man in his forties in good health and CMV-seronegative.

This clone was picked up one time. The rearrangement joins TRBV27 to TRBJ1-1; D is unclear. Trimming pared 2 bases from V and 0 bases from J, leaving 7 bases between. CDR1 is MNHEY, CDR2 SMNVEV, per germline (reference sequence). The length of the CDR3 is 14 residues. The CDR3 DNA is TGTGCCAGCAGTTTACACAGCCTGAACACTGAAGCTTTCTTT. Its translation is CASSLHSLNTEAFF.

This chain joins TRBV7-9 and TRBJ1-1; no firm D call. Looked up from germline, CDR1 is SEHNR and CDR2 is FQNEAQ (reference sequence). This CDR3 has 12 residues. V lost 3 bases and J lost 3, with 5 bases in between. DNA for the CDR3: TGTGCCAGCAGCTTGAGGTACACTGAAGCTTTCTTT. Translated: CASSLRYTEAFF.

The chain carries TRBV5-4 and TRBJ1-5; tentative D call: TRBD1 (5 bases). The ends were cut back, 3 bases at V and 0 bases at J, with 16 bases in the middle. Germline loops: CDR1 SGHNT, CDR2 YYREEE (reference sequence). The CDR3 loop spans 17 amino acids. CDR3 sequence: CASSSAPGSYSNQPQHF. The CDR3 region has the DNA TGTGCCAGCAGCTCGGCTCCAGGGTCATATAGCAATCAGCCCCAGCATTTT.

The chain uses TRBV6-6 and TRBJ1-4; 8 bases match TRBD1. V lost 7 bases to trimming and J lost 14 bases; unmatched junction nucleotides: 6. This CDR3 has 11 residues. Germline values: CDR1 MNHNY, CDR2 SVGAGI (reference sequence). CDR3 in amino acids: CASNDRGELFF. Here the CDR3 DNA reads TGTGCCAGCAACGACAGGGGCGAGCTGTTTTTT.

J is TRBJ2-3 and V is TRBV29-1; 8 bases match TRBD2. CDR1 is SQVTM and CDR2 is ANQGSEA in the germline V gene. Trimming took 1 base from V and 3 from J; bases not matched to a gene: 3. CDR3 size: 14 residues. For the CDR3, the DNA is TGCAGCGTTGAAGGCGGGGGGCGAACAGATACGCAGTATTTT. It is translated as CSVEGGGRTDTQYF.

This clone was detected only a few times. The chain recombines TRBV5-6 with TRBJ1-1; D is undetermined. Germline assignment: CDR1 SGHDT and CDR2 YYEEEE. V was clipped by 4 bases and J by 6 bases, with 13 bases between them. This CDR3 region has 13 residues. In DNA form, the CDR3 reads TGTGCCAGCAGCCTAAGCCCGGAGGCTGAAGCTTTCTTT. It specifies CASSLSPEAEAFF.

The chain links TRBV25-1 to TRBJ2-7; D is ambiguous. The CDR3 consists of 13 residues. Trimming took off 6 bases at V and 3 bases at J, with 12 bases between the two ends. Germline-derived CDR1 and CDR2 are MGHDK and SYGVNS. CDR3: CASSEPGSYEQYF. The CDR3 DNA reads as TGTGCCAGCAGCGAACCCGGTAGCTACGAGCAGTACTTC.

The V and J genes are TRBV20-1 and TRBJ2-7; D ambiguous. The V and J ends lost 3 bases and 0 bases respectively, with 3 bases between them. Germline V lookup: CDR1 DFQATT, CDR2 SNEGSKA (reference sequence). The CDR3 covers 11 residues. CDR3 coding DNA: TGCAGTGCTAGCGGCTCCTACGAGCAGTACTTC. Residues: CSASGSYEQYF.